This T cell receptor (beta chain) was profiled in a study of T cell responses to AZD1222 COVID-19 vaccine. Regarding the study as a whole: Donors skewed white British and female; clonal diversity was possibly underestimated. Sampling captured repertoires only after the peak T cell response.

V was trimmed by 7 bases and J by 0 bases, leaving 12 bases between them. CDR3 length: 14 amino acids. Germline assignment: CDR1 MDHEN and CDR2 SYDVKM. In its sample, this clone was seen once. What it binds is not known. Here immunoSEQ multiplex PCR was the method, and the copy in TCRdb shows in-frame clones only, minus some. The table lists nearly 90,000 clones, approximately 89% of them singletons. The genes are TRBV28 and TRBJ1-1; maybe TRBD1 (5 bases). The source was peripheral blood, collected 28 days after the second AZD1222 dose. The sequence was collected from an adult who received the AZD1222 COVID-19 vaccine. The CDR3 DNA is TGTGCCAGCAAAACAGGTAACATGAACACTGAAGCTTTCTTT. Translated: CASKTGNMNTEAFF.